These T cell receptor beta chains were read from a single sample in a study of blood T cell repertoires in COVID-19. Repertoires were generated with immunoSEQ multiplex PCR, while TCRdb's copy carries only in-frame clones and drops some. This sample carries about 300,000 clones, 85% of them seen once, and the ten largest clones take 2% to 3%. Sequenced sample: PBMCs or T cells enriched from blood (not recorded which). The origin of the receptors is a woman in her 50s who had recovered from COVID-19. CDR3s include the opening cysteine and the closing phenylalanine or tryptophan. The D gene is left open where the match is weak. Clone size is not always given. Where it is, it says once, few, many or a class for expanded clones.

.,.,TRBJ2-6,TRBV18,TGTGCCAGCTCAGCAACAGGGACCGGGGCCAACGTCCTGACTTTC,CASSATGTGANVLTF
TRBD1,once,TRBJ1-3,TRBV5-1,TGCGCCAGCAGCCCACGGACAGGCGACGGAAACACCATATATTTT,CASSPRTGDGNTIYF
TRBD1,.,TRBJ2-2,TRBV19,TGTGCCAGTAGTCCTCGCGGCAGGGGGCGGATCGCCGGGGAGCTGTTTTTT,CASSPRGRGRIAGELFF
.,once,TRBJ1-2,TRBV5-1,TGCGCCAGCAGCTTGTCCGGACAGGGCTACACCTTC,CASSLSGQGYTF
TRBD1,.,TRBJ1-1,TRBV2,TGTGCCAGCAGTCCCGGGACAGGGTACACTGAAGCTTTCTTT,CASSPGTGYTEAFF
TRBD1,.,TRBJ2-3,TRBV7-9,TGTGCCAGCAGCTACGGACAGGGTTTAGATACGCAGTATTTT,CASSYGQGLDTQYF
TRBD1,few,TRBJ1-5,TRBV28,TGTGCCAGCAGTATAGAGCACCTGACAGGGTTCAATCAGCCCCAGCATTTT,CASSIEHLTGFNQPQHF
.,.,TRBJ2-1,TRBV7-2,TGTGCCAGCAGCTTAGGAAGGTACGGGAACAATGAGCAGTTCTTC,CASSLGRYGNNEQFF
.,.,TRBJ1-4,TRBV7-9,TGTGCCAGCAGCTTAGCGGGGCAGATAATAGAAAAACTGTTTTTT,CASSLAGQIIEKLFF
TRBD1,.,TRBJ2-7,TRBV7-2,TGTGCCAGCAGACCCGGGACAGGGTACCTCTACGAGCAGTACTTC,CASRPGTGYLYEQYF
TRBD1,.,TRBJ1-2,TRBV14,TGTGCCAGCAGCCCTGGGACAGGCTATGGCTACACCTTC,CASSPGTGYGYTF
TRBD1,.,TRBJ1-1,TRBV10-2,TGCGCCAGCAGGAGAGGGGGAGCCGGGACAGGGGGCTTGAACACTGAAGCTTTCTTT,CASRRGGAGTGGLNTEAFF
TRBD1,once,TRBJ1-3,TRBV29-1,TGCAGCGTTGAAGGGGCAGGACAGGGGACGGTAGGAAACACCATATATTTT,CSVEGAGQGTVGNTIYF
.,.,TRBJ2-1,TRBV29-1,TGCAGCGTGCCGGGAGTGAGGTCCTACAATGAGCAGTTCTTC,CSVPGVRSYNEQFF
.,.,TRBJ2-2,TRBV30,TGTGCCTCCCGGGGACAACCGAACACCGGGGAGCTGTTTTTT,CASRGQPNTGELFF
TRBD1,.,TRBJ1-5,TRBV19,TGTGCCAGTAGTCCGGGACAGGGGGCGACTCAGCCCCAGCATTTT,CASSPGQGATQPQHF
.,.,TRBJ2-7,TRBV5-1,TGCGCCAGCAGTCCTCATTTGCGGGGAGGCTACGAGCAGTACTTC,CASSPHLRGGYEQYF
.,.,TRBJ1-3,TRBV5-1,TGCGCCAGCAGCGACGGAGGCTCTGGAAACACCATATATTTT,CASSDGGSGNTIYF
TRBD2,.,TRBJ2-1,TRBV7-8,TGTGCCAGCACCCCCCGGGGTGGCGGGGGGGCAAATGAGCAGTTCTTC,CASTPRGGGGANEQFF
TRBD2,.,TRBJ2-5,TRBV6-1,TGTGCCAGCAGTGAAGCCAGCGGGGGCCGGAGGGAGACCCAGTACTTC,CASSEASGGRRETQYF
.,.,TRBJ2-3,TRBV12-3/TRBV12-4,TGTGCCTGTAGAGGGGGAGATACGCAGTATTTT,CACRGGDTQYF
.,.,TRBJ1-2,TRBV5-1,TGCGCCAGCAGCCCCGGGAACCATTATGGCTACACCTTC,CASSPGNHYGYTF
.,.,TRBJ1-1,TRBV19,TGTGCCAGTAGTATGACAGTGAACACTGAAGCTTTCTTT,CASSMTVNTEAFF
.,many,TRBJ2-7,TRBV19,TGTGCCAGTAGTATGGTGGGCTTTAATGACGAGCAGTACTTC,CASSMVGFNDEQYF
.,.,TRBJ2-2,TRBV10-1,TGCGCCAGCAGTACAGGGTTTAACACCGGGGAGCTGTTTTTT,CASSTGFNTGELFF
TRBD1,.,TRBJ1-2,TRBV6-2/TRBV6-3,TGTGCCAGCAGTTACGGGCAGGGGGCCTTTGGCTACACCTTC,CASSYGQGAFGYTF
.,few,TRBJ1-1,TRBV28,TGTGCCAGCAGAACTACTCTTGACAGGCTGAACACTGAAGCTTTCTTT,CASRTTLDRLNTEAFF
TRBD2,.,TRBJ2-1,TRBV7-9,TGTGCCAGCAGCCCGAGGACTAGCGGAGACAATGAGCAGTTCTTC,CASSPRTSGDNEQFF
.,few,TRBJ1-2,TRBV19,TGTGCCAGTAAATATGGGAAGGGACTCTTTGGGGCAACTAACTATGGCTACACCTTC,CASKYGKGLFGATNYGYTF
TRBD1,.,TRBJ2-1,TRBV4-1,TGCGCCAGCAGCCACGATGGACAGGGTCGGGATGAGCAGTTCTTC,CASSHDGQGRDEQFF
.,.,TRBJ1-3,TRBV15,TGTGCCACCAGCAGAGATCTTGGGAGCTCTGGAAACACCATATATTTT,CATSRDLGSSGNTIYF
.,once,TRBJ2-3,TRBV3-1/TRBV3-2,TGTGCCAGCAGCCCCGGGACTCTAAGCACAGATACGCAGTATTTT,CASSPGTLSTDTQYF
TRBD1,once,TRBJ1-5,TRBV9,TGTGCCAGCAGCGTAGGCGGGACAGGCAATCAGCCCCAGCATTTT,CASSVGGTGNQPQHF
.,.,TRBJ2-2,TRBV11-3,TGTGCCAGCAGCTTACGAGGCCCTAGCACCGGGGAGCTGTTTTTT,CASSLRGPSTGELFF
.,once,TRBJ2-7,TRBV30,TGTGCCTGGAGTGTATGGGAACAGGGAAGCTACGAGCAGTACTTC,CAWSVWEQGSYEQYF
.,.,TRBJ2-7,TRBV5-4,TGTGCCAGCAGCTTGGCTTTTACCTACGAGCAGTACTTC,CASSLAFTYEQYF
.,.,TRBJ2-5,TRBV14,TGTGCCAGCAGCCAAGATATGCAAGAGACCCAGTACTTC,CASSQDMQETQYF
TRBD2,.,TRBJ2-1,TRBV4-1,TGCGCCAGCCATAGCGGGGGGGCCAATGAGCAGTTCTTC,CASHSGGANEQFF
TRBD1,.,TRBJ1-5,TRBV6-5,TGTGCCAGCAGTTTGACAGGGACTTTCAATCAGCCCCAGCATTTT,CASSLTGTFNQPQHF
TRBD2,once,TRBJ2-1,TRBV19,TGTGCCAGTAGTATTAAGTCTAGCGGGGGCGGAGGTGAGCAGTTCTTC,CASSIKSSGGGGEQFF
.,.,TRBJ2-7,TRBV3-1/TRBV3-2,TGTGCCAGCAGCCCCTCGGACTCAGAGCAGTACTTC,CASSPSDSEQYF
.,.,TRBJ2-7,TRBV4-3,TGCGCCAGCAGCCAAGAGTATATCATAGCCTACGAGCAGTACTTC,CASSQEYIIAYEQYF
TRBD1,.,TRBJ1-4,TRBV30,TGTGCCTGGAGTCTGAACAGGGGGCGTCAAAAACTGTTTTTT,CAWSLNRGRQKLFF
.,.,TRBJ2-7,TRBV13,TGTGCCAGCAGCTCGGGTCCCCTTCTCTACGAGCAGTACTTC,CASSSGPLLYEQYF
.,.,TRBJ1-6,TRBV30,TGTGCCTGGATGGGGGGGAGGACCCTCCACTTT,CAWMGGRTLHF
TRBD2,.,TRBJ2-1,TRBV6-4,TGTGCCAGCAGTGACTCAGGTTCTAGCGGGGGGGCCGTCGGTGAGCAGTTCTTC,CASSDSGSSGGAVGEQFF
TRBD1,.,TRBJ1-4,TRBV7-9,TGTGCCAGCAGCCACGGACAGGGGATCGGCCGGGATGAAAAACTGTTTTTT,CASSHGQGIGRDEKLFF
.,.,TRBJ2-5,TRBV24-1,TGTGCCACCAGTGATTTGGAGGGTCTGGGGGAGACCCAGTACTTC,CATSDLEGLGETQYF
.,.,TRBJ2-7,TRBV2,TGTGCCAACCTAATAAGGGTGGACAGCAACTCGTACGAGCAGTACTTC,CANLIRVDSNSYEQYF
TRBD2,.,TRBJ2-1,TRBV5-1,TGCGCCAGCAGCTTGGCTCTAGCGGGAGAGGAGCAGTTCTTC,CASSLALAGEEQFF
TRBD1,.,TRBJ1-1,TRBV5-4,TGTGCCAGCAGCTGGCCCGGGACAGGGAGAAACACTGAAGCTTTCTTT,CASSWPGTGRNTEAFF
TRBD2,.,TRBJ2-5,TRBV7-2,TGTGCCAGCAGTCCCCAAGCGGGGGGCGGGAAGACCCAGTACTTC,CASSPQAGGGKTQYF
.,.,TRBJ2-2,TRBV5-1,TGCGCCAGCAGTTCGACTAGAGGGAACACCGGGGAGCTGTTTTTT,CASSSTRGNTGELFF
.,.,TRBJ2-2,TRBV28,TGTGCCAGCAGTTTTGGTTTCTATGGGCAGATGAACACCGGGGAGCTGTTTTTT,CASSFGFYGQMNTGELFF
TRBD2,.,TRBJ2-3,TRBV5-1,TGCGCCAGCAGCTCCGGGACTAGCGGGAGAGTCGGAGATACGCAGTATTTT,CASSSGTSGRVGDTQYF
.,few,TRBJ1-5,TRBV7-9,TGTGCCAGCAGCCAAGAACAGGGCTCTTTCGGCAATCAGCCCCAGCATTTT,CASSQEQGSFGNQPQHF
.,.,TRBJ2-1,TRBV11-2,TGTGCCAGCGGGCGGGACAGCTCCTACAATGAGCAGTTCTTC,CASGRDSSYNEQFF
TRBD1,.,TRBJ1-5,TRBV9,TGTGCCAGCAGCCAGGGACAGGGGGATCAGCCCCAGCATTTT,CASSQGQGDQPQHF